This T cell receptor beta chain is drawn from a study of cytomegalovirus exposure and HLA in healthy donors. TCRdb keeps only in-frame clones here, not all; method: immunoSEQ multiplex PCR. Of 90,000 to 150,000 clones listed, approximately 87% are singletons. The donors were part of the validation cohort of 100 to 150 subjects. That cohort was separate from the first cohort, which comprised under 750 subjects. V shed 7 bases and J 6 bases; nucleotides not matched to a gene: 9. CDR1 SNHLY and CDR2 FYNNEI come from the germline V gene. CDR3 length: 16 amino acids. Sequenced sample: PBMCs. The TCR was taken from a woman under 30 in good health and CMV-seropositive. This chain uses TRBV2 with TRBJ1-6, with TRBD1 matching over 10 bases. The CDR3 sequence is CASTGGTGAFNSPLHF. The CDR3 DNA is TGTGCCAGCACCGGGGGGACAGGGGCCTTTAATTCACCCCTCCACTTT.